This T cell receptor beta chain was observed in a study of technical replicates of blood from a handful of donors. The CDR3 is made up of 16 amino acids. Trimming left V 0 bases short and J 5 bases short, with 17 bases between. Germline CDR1 is SGDLS and CDR2 is YYNGEE. Profiled with immunoSEQ multiplex PCR; TCRdb holds only in-frame clones, not every one. Of approximately 70,000 clones detected, about 90% appear once; the ten largest clones hold 0.42%. This clone was detected ten times or more. Material: T cells isolated from PBMCs. This chain joins TRBV9 and TRBJ1-2; D is unclear. The clonotype originates from a human donor in good health. The CDR3 region has the DNA TGTGCCAGCAGCGTAGAGACTAGGGCAGGCGGATATGGCTACACCTTC. Translating it yields CASSVETRAGGYGYTF. The full variable domain, with the rest looked up from reference TRBV9 and TRBJ1-2, is DSGVTQTPKHLITATGQRVTLRCSPRSGDLSVYWYQQSLDQGLQFLIQYYNGEERAKGNILERFSAQQFPDLHSELNLSSLELGDSALYFCASSVETRAGGYGYTFGSGTRLTVV.